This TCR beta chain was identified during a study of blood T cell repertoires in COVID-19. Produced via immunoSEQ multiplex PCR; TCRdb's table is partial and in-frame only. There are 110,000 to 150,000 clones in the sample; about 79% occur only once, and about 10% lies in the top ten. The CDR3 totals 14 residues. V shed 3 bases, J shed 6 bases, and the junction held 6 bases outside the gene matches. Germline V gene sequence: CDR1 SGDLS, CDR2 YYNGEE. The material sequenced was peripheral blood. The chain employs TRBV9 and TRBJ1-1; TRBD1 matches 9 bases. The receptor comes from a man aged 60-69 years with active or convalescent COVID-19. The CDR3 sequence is CASSGRQGEAEAFF. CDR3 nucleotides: TGTGCCAGCAGCGGAAGACAGGGGGAAGCTGAAGCTTTCTTT.